What follows describes a single T cell receptor (beta chain). Some clones are missing from TCRdb's copy, which holds only in-frame ones; the method was immunoSEQ multiplex PCR. The repertoire holds 55,000 to 75,000 clones, roughly four fifths seen once, with about 8.8% in the top ten. The sample comes from a study of blood T cell repertoires in COVID-19. Looked up from germline, CDR1 is SEHNR and CDR2 is FQNEAQ (reference sequence). Trimming cost V 4 bases and J 8 bases, with 12 bases left between them. The CDR3 length is 13 residues. Sequencing was performed on peripheral blood. V and J are TRBV7-9 and TRBJ1-3; D might be TRBD1 (6 bases). The clonotype was recovered from a man older than 75 with COVID-19, enrolled during active disease. The CDR3 here is CASSSQGGDTIYF. In nucleotides, the CDR3 is TGTGCCAGCAGCTCACAGGGTGGGGACACCATATATTTT.